This T cell receptor beta chain was recorded in a study of Tregs in tolerant kidney transplant recipients (dated by TCRdb to about 2019). A note on the overall study: Before combined kidney and bone marrow transplantation, this study identified donor-specific regulatory T cells using TCRbeta sequencing and then followed those same cells after transplant. What the research found in general, with its limitations: Biological reproducibility was not directly assessed, although technical replication error appeared to be minimal. Expanding Tregs with activated donor B cells appeared to identify the most biologically relevant and donor-specific TCRbeta repertoire. Because the study included only a small number of patients, the results must be confirmed in larger populations and under other immunosuppression protocols. In tolerant patients, the expansion of donor-specific Tregs was greater than global Treg expansion, suggesting that the expansion was antigen-driven rather than nonspecific. For some patients, the PCR primers changed as time went on, which meant samples from those patients could not be compared with one another at the nucleotide level.

The CDR3, from cysteine to phenylalanine, totals 15 residues. The read is trimmed to its CDR3 DNA, 45 bases read in frame from base 1. Compared with germline, V lacks 2 bases and J lacks 6 bases; bases without a gene match: 7. CDR1 and CDR2, per the germline V gene (reference sequence), are SEHNR and FQNEAQ. Genomic DNA was extracted from sorted cells with the QIAGEN DNeasy Blood and Tissue Kit for TCRbeta CDR3 sequencing. High-throughput TCRbeta CDR3 sequencing, which included PCR amplification with bias correction and internal controls, was done commercially through immunoSEQ. As for the authors' bioinformatics: Unique productive TCRbeta sequences were defined by CDR3 nucleotide sequence where primers matched, and otherwise by CDR3 amino acid sequence together with Vbeta and Jbeta genes. As a correction for sorting error, sequences shared between sorted populations at a frequency ratio of 2:1 or less were discarded, and the remaining shared sequences were assigned to the higher population. Donor-reactive sequences were defined as at least 5-fold expanded in CFSE-low cells versus unstimulated cells, with frequency of at least 0.01% in CFSE-low cells. Repertoire divergence was quantified by Jensen-Shannon divergence calculated from the top 100 TCRbeta sequences ranked by frequency. For any sample with multiple sequencing runs, sorting error was corrected in each run separately before the runs were pooled. This is the immuneACCESS table as TCRdb keeps it, with only in-frame sequences that have V and J called. A part of the clones is gone; compared with another copy, unresolved V genes explain less than half, and the rest is unexplained. Clonal size and the V and J genes are those of that table, whereas D and trimming came from the DNA. This sample gives roughly 86,000 clones in total; under 95% of them show up just once. The ten largest make up about 1.5% of the sample.

Transplants used related donors with nonmyeloablative bone marrow transplantation; mixed chimerism was transient in the human trials. Thawed PBMCs were FACS-sorted into unstimulated Tregs (CD4+CD25+CD127-), CD4+ non-Tregs (CD4+CD25-), CD4 cells and CD8 cells. The patients were a handful of recipients of combined kidney and bone marrow transplants from the ITN036ST trial, and samples were available only for these trial subjects. Healthy control blood was processed by Ficoll density gradient to PBMCs and cryopreserved; patient PBMCs were collected before and after transplant. Note on this clone: There is no known antigen for this receptor. Base qualities are missing; no much larger clone stands one base away.

Recombination linked TRBV7-9 to TRBJ2-4, and 7 junction bases match TRBD1. The sequenced sample was CD4+ T cells from blood (PBMCs), obtained 12 months after the transplant. The receptor was derived from a human patient who received a combined kidney and bone marrow transplant. After a transplant, certain T cells may trace back to the graft donor. In nucleotides, the sequence is TGTGCCAGCAGCTTAAAGGGCCCAGGGGGAAACATTCAGTACTTC. The resulting protein is CASSLKGPGGNIQYF. The CDR3 plus the reference TRBV7-9 and TRBJ2-4 genes for the other parts give the full variable domain: DTGVSQNPRHKITKRGQNVTFRCDPISEHNRLYWYRQTLGQGPEFLTYFQNEAQLEKSRLLSDRFSAERPKGSFSTLEIQRTEQGDSAMYLCASSLKGPGGNIQYFGAGTRLSVL.